The clone carrying this TCR beta chain was seen many times. The antigen remains undetermined. This record comes from a study of T-cell reconstitution after alpha-beta-depleted transplantation in children. The V gene end was trimmed by 4 bases and the J gene end by 1 base; junction bases not matched to a gene: 6. This CDR3 is built from 15 residues. Germline V gives CDR1 SGHVS, CDR2 FNYEAQ. Unique molecular identifiers featured in how the TCRbeta library was prepared. TCRdb analysed the PCR reads with MiXCR anew, one entry per CDR3 protein. The data show over 85,000 distinct CDR3 sequences, 7.5% to 9% seen once. Whole-study findings and limits: It was reported that alpha-beta T cells came from several hundred expanded graft clones (about two months after transplant). Most T-cell counts and diversity one year after the transplant came from T cells that were newly produced. Recipient T cells and thymic progenitors that survived gave rise to the high TCRbeta diversity observed at day 60 in some patients.

The origin of this receptor is a boy between 2 and 10 years old with acute lymphoblastic leukemia, due to receive a stem cell transplant. The chain employs TRBV7-6 and TRBJ2-5; TRBD1 matches at 7 bases. The sample consisted of PBMCs, taken before TCRalphabeta/CD19-depleted stem cell transplant. The CDR3 nucleotides are TGTGCCAGCAGCTCCTACGGGACAGCCCAAGAGACCCAGTACTTC. It codes for CASSSYGTAQETQYF.